This T cell receptor beta chain was sequenced during a study of T cell repertoires in cytomegalovirus infection. Across the study: Indications of both CMV infection and matching HLA type were provided by public TCR beta signatures.

Using its own MiXCR run on the reads, TCRdb lists one record per CDR3 protein. The repertoire consists of 740,000 or so distinct CDR3 sequences, with about 40% occurring once and the leading ten covering under 3.5%. The germline V and J ends were trimmed by 5 bases and 2 bases, with 13 bases remaining between them. Looked up from germline, CDR1 is LGHDT and CDR2 is YNNKEL (reference sequence). This CDR3 region has 15 residues. The source material was PBMCs. The rearrangement uses TRBV3-1 and TRBJ1-5, with TRBD1 as a possible D gene (5 bases). The clonotype originates from a human donor in good health (CMV status not recorded). Some clones in this sample may be carry-over from other donors' samples. CDR3 bases: TGTGCCAGCAGCTTGACAGAGGCCGGCAATCAGCCCCAGCATTTT. Amino acid sequence: CASSLTEAGNQPQHF.